The 13 T cell receptor beta chains reported below all come from one sample, sequenced in a study of blood T cell repertoires in COVID-19. Repertoires were generated with immunoSEQ multiplex PCR, while TCRdb's copy carries only in-frame clones and drops some. The data show 370,000 or so clones, around 87% seen once. The sample taken for sequencing was PBMCs or T cells enriched from blood (not recorded which). These TCRs come from a man aged 30 to 45 who had recovered from COVID-19.

In this sample, this clone turned up once. V usage is TRBV7-9 and J usage is TRBJ1-4; TRBD1 is a possible D gene (6 bases). CDR3 length: 16 amino acids. Trimming removed 2 bases from V and 4 bases from J, with 14 bases in between. The germline CDR1 and CDR2 sequences are SEHNR and FQNEAQ (reference sequence). The CDR3 spells CASSLKEGQLNEKLFF. CDR3 in DNA: TGTGCCAGCAGCTTAAAGGAAGGACAGCTTAATGAAAAACTGTTTTTT.

The chain combines TRBV9 with TRBJ1-2; 8 bases map to TRBD1. Trimming removed 3 bases from V and 3 bases from J; junction bases left unmatched: 4. The germline V gene encodes CDR1 SGDLS and CDR2 YYNGEE. The CDR3 is 14 amino acids. CDR3 region: CASSALGQDYGYTF. The CDR3 coding sequence is TGTGCCAGCAGCGCCTTGGGACAGGACTATGGCTACACCTTC.

V gene TRBV6-5 combines with J gene TRBJ1-2; 11 bases are shared with TRBD1. The CDR3 spans 12 residues. Germline V gene sequence: CDR1 MNHEY, CDR2 SVGAGI. The J segment lost 6 bases and the V segment lost 6 bases, leaving 0 bases of the junction unmatched. CDR3 amino acids: CASRDRGHGYTF. In DNA form, the CDR3 reads TGTGCCAGCAGGGACAGGGGGCATGGCTACACCTTC.

This clone was recorded at least ten times. The V and J genes are TRBV10-3 and TRBJ1-2; D not resolved. Trimming took 5 bases from V and 4 from J, leaving 11 bases between them. CDR3 size: 13 residues. Per germline, CDR1 ENHRY and CDR2 SYGVKD. The CDR3 nucleotides are TGTGCCATCAGTTCCGGGAACAGCTATGGCTACACCTTC. The encoded protein is CAISSGNSYGYTF.

The J gene is TRBJ1-1, the V gene TRBV12-3 or TRBV12-4; D gene uncertain. This CDR3 contains 12 residues. Trimming shortened V by 2 bases and J by 11 bases, and 12 bases separated the two germline ends. CDR3: CASSLTRLRAFF. In DNA form, the CDR3 reads TGTGCCAGCAGTTTAACCCGGTTGAGGGCTTTCTTT.

This sequence joins TRBV5-1 and TRBJ2-3; 7 bases are a match to TRBD2. J lost 3 bases, V lost 7 bases, and 11 bases had no gene match. CDR3 length equals 15 residues. Germline CDR1 SGHRS, CDR2 YFSETQ. CDR3 nucleotide sequence: TGCGCCAGCGGTATCTCGGGGGGTTGGACAGATACGCAGTATTTT. Encoded protein: CASGISGGWTDTQYF.

This sequence joins TRBV5-5 and TRBJ2-4; a weak D match, TRBD2 (5 bases). Deletions cut 1 base from V and 8 bases from J, with 7 bases between. CDR3 length equals 12 residues. Germline CDR1 is SGHKS and CDR2 is YYEKEE (reference sequence). The CDR3 loop is CASSLQEDIQYF. CDR3 nucleotide sequence: TGTGCCAGCAGCTTGCAGGAGGACATTCAGTACTTC.

The rearrangement joins TRBV5-1 to TRBJ2-1, with 9 bases identical to TRBD1. Germline CDR1 SGHRS, CDR2 YFSETQ. The CDR3 spans 15 residues. The ends lost 0 bases at V and 9 bases at J; junction bases unmatched: 7. The CDR3 is CASSLVWDRVAEQFF. The CDR3 region has the DNA TGCGCCAGCAGCTTGGTTTGGGACAGGGTTGCTGAGCAGTTCTTC.

Details on this clone: Additional DNA sequences in this sample encode the identical CDR3. V is TRBV29-1 and J is TRBJ1-5; D call uncertain. Germline-derived CDR1 and CDR2 are SQVTM and ANQGSEA. The CDR3 runs 12 residues. Trimming removed 5 bases at V and 1 base at J, with 6 bases between. The CDR3 loop reads CSVSGSNQPQHF. Written as DNA, the CDR3 is TGCAGCGTTTCGGGAAGCAATCAGCCCCAGCATTTT.

V gene TRBV4-2 combines with J gene TRBJ1-4; 8 bases map to TRBD1. Germline CDR1 is LGHNA and CDR2 is YNFKEQ. Germline trimming cut 3 bases from V and 8 bases from J; bases unmatched to any gene: 11. This CDR3 contains 16 residues. Here the CDR3 reads CASSQLWEGQDEKLFF. CDR3 coding DNA: TGTGCCAGCAGCCAGTTGTGGGAGGGACAGGACGAAAAACTGTTTTTT.

The chain employs TRBV19 and TRBJ1-2, with 8 bases fitting TRBD1. There are 14 residues in the CDR3. V lost 7 bases to trimming and J lost 4 bases; unmatched junction nucleotides: 8. CDR1 is LNHDA and CDR2 is SQIVND in the germline V gene (reference sequence). In DNA, the CDR3 is TGTGCCAGTATAGAATCGGACAGGGCCTATGGCTACACCTTC. Translated, it gives CASIESDRAYGYTF.

The rearrangement joins TRBV12-3 or TRBV12-4 to TRBJ2-7, with unresolved D. The CDR3 sequence is 12 residues long. The V and J ends lost 3 bases and 2 bases respectively, with 5 bases between them. CDR3 coding DNA: TGTGCCAGCAGTTTTCGTCCCTACGAGCAGTACTTC. It yields the protein CASSFRPYEQYF.

The chain employs TRBV12-5 and TRBJ2-7, with a possible D match to TRBD2 (5 bases). The CDR3 covers 14 residues. Per the germline V gene, CDR1 is LGHNT and CDR2 is FRNRAP. Trimming cost V 5 bases and J 2 bases, with 13 bases left between them. CDR3 region: CASGLSGLAYEQYF. The CDR3 nucleotides read TGTGCTAGTGGTCTCTCGGGGTTGGCCTACGAGCAGTACTTC.